One sample yielded the 22 T cell receptor beta chains listed below, sequenced in a study of preoperative IRX-2 immunotherapy in early breast cancer. Assay: immunoSEQ multiplex PCR; the TCRdb copy retains only in-frame clones and omits some. The data contain approximately 27,000 clones, about 81% of them seen just once; the ten biggest clones take up 1% to 1.5%. Treatment described: preoperative locoregional IRX-2 cytokine immunotherapy. The sequenced sample was lymph node tissue, obtained after IRX-2 immunotherapy. All receptors come from a human donor with breast cancer.

V usage is TRBV15 and J usage is TRBJ2-3; 11 nucleotides align to TRBD2. Trimming removed 5 bases from V and 0 bases from J; junction bases left unmatched: 4. Looked up from germline, CDR1 is LNHNV and CDR2 is YYDKDF (reference sequence). CDR3 size: 16 residues. CDR3 residues: CATSLRLAGSTDTQYF. CDR3 nucleotide sequence: TGTGCCACCAGCCTCCGACTAGCGGGGAGCACAGATACGCAGTATTTT.

V is TRBV7-6 and J is TRBJ2-3; D could derive from TRBD1 or TRBD2 (6 bases each). Per germline, CDR1 SGHVS and CDR2 FNYEAQ. This CDR3 comprises 16 residues. The germline V and J ends were trimmed by 5 bases and 6 bases, with 21 bases remaining between them. The CDR3 region is CASSPLTGGPVDTQYF. For the CDR3, the DNA is TGTGCCAGCAGCCCGTTGACAGGAGGGCCGGTGGATACGCAGTATTTT.

The chain recombines TRBV6-8 with TRBJ2-7; D uncertain. CDR3 length: 13 amino acids. V was pared by 2 bases and J by 6 bases, with 11 bases between. Germline V lookup: CDR1 MNHGY, CDR2 SAAAGT. In DNA, the CDR3 is TGTGCCAGCAGTTACCTGGCTACCTCCGAGCAGTACGTC. This translates into CASSYLATSEQYV.

J is TRBJ1-1 and V is TRBV5-1, with D possibly being TRBD1 (5 bases). V lost 2 bases, J lost 8 bases, and 16 bases lay in between. The CDR3 is 14 residues long. Per the germline V gene, CDR1 is SGHRS and CDR2 is YFSETQ. CDR3 coding DNA: TGCGCCAGCAGCTTAATTTCCGGGACTGGAGAAGCTTTCTTT. Translated: CASSLISGTGEAFF.

The gene calls are TRBV6-8 and TRBJ2-2, with D perhaps TRBD2 (6 bases). Germline CDR1 and CDR2: MNHGY and SAAAGT. The germline V and J ends were trimmed by 8 bases and 3 bases, with 16 bases remaining between them. The CDR3 extends over 15 amino acids. CDR3 in amino acids: CASGRIGDHTGELFF. As DNA, the CDR3 is TGTGCCAGCGGGAGGATAGGGGACCACACCGGGGAGCTGTTTTTT.

Only a few counts were recorded for this clone. The chain carries TRBV6-8 and TRBJ1-6; 7 bases align to TRBD1. The trim removed 5 bases at V and 0 bases at J, leaving 10 bases unmatched. This CDR3 is 18 amino acids long. Per the germline V gene, CDR1 is MNHGY and CDR2 is SAAAGT. The DNA of the CDR3 is TGTGCCAGCAGTGGTGACAGGGTCCTAAGCTCCTATAATTCACCCCTCCACTTT. Translated: CASSGDRVLSSYNSPLHF.

The CDR3 here is CASGLSSGIGYTF. Here the CDR3 DNA reads TGTGCTAGTGGTTTGTCCTCAGGGATCGGCTACACCTTC. V and J are TRBV12-5 and TRBJ1-2, with D tentatively TRBD1 (5 bases). Per the germline V gene, CDR1 is LGHNT and CDR2 is FRNRAP. Trimming shortened V by 2 bases and J by 8 bases, and 12 bases separated the two germline ends. The CDR3 is 13 residues long. Based on the CDR3 plus reference TRBV12-5 and TRBJ1-2, the full variable domain is DARVTQTPRHKVTEMGQEVTMRCQPILGHNTVFWYRQTMMQGLELLAYFRNRAPLDDSGMPKDRFSAEMPDATLATLKIQPSEPRDSAVYFCASGLSSGIGYTFGSGTRLTVV.

This clone has only a few counts. DNA of the CDR3: TGTGCCAGCCGAAAGGGGACAGGGACCACTGAAGCTTTCTTT. This gives the protein CASRKGTGTTEAFF. V is TRBV18 and J is TRBJ1-1; TRBD1 matches at 9 bases. CDR3 size: 14 residues. Germline trimming cut 8 bases from V and 4 bases from J; bases unmatched to any gene: 8. Germline V gene sequence: CDR1 KGHSH, CDR2 LQKENI.

This rearrangement joins TRBV19 to TRBJ1-2, with 11 bases that match TRBD1. V trimming: 4 bases; J trimming: 0 bases; junction bases outside the gene matches: 7. Germline-derived CDR1 and CDR2 are LNHDA and SQIVND (reference sequence). This CDR3 region has 17 residues. CDR3 sequence reads: CASSSRDRGEANYGYTF. In DNA, the CDR3 is TGTGCCAGTAGTAGCCGGGACAGGGGGGAAGCTAACTATGGCTACACCTTC.

The chain joins TRBV28 to TRBJ1-2; D gene ambiguous. Germline lookup yields CDR1 MDHEN and CDR2 SYDVKM. V was shortened by 6 bases and J by 2 bases, with 10 bases between the two germline ends. CDR3 length: 13 amino acids. The CDR3 loop reads CASRETANYGYTF. In DNA form, the CDR3 reads TGTGCCAGCAGGGAAACAGCGAACTATGGCTACACCTTC.

The V call is TRBV5-1, the J call TRBJ2-3, with TRBD2 as a possible D gene (5 bases). Germline V lookup: CDR1 SGHRS, CDR2 YFSETQ. The CDR3 contains 14 residues. Trimming cost V 2 bases and J 5 bases, with 12 bases left between them. CDR3 DNA: TGCGCCAGCAGCTTTAGTCTCGGGGAAGATACGCAGTATTTT. Translated, it gives CASSFSLGEDTQYF.

This chain links TRBV10-2 with TRBJ1-6, with D unclear. The V gene lost 2 bases and the J gene lost 7 bases, with 6 bases spanning the gap. The germline V gene encodes CDR1 WSHSY and CDR2 SAAADI. The CDR3 extends over 13 amino acids. The CDR3 loop reads CASSERTNSPLHF. In DNA form, the CDR3 reads TGCGCCAGCAGTGAGAGGACCAATTCACCCCTCCACTTT.

This clone was observed a few times. This chain uses TRBV6-8 with TRBJ2-5; 10 bases line up with TRBD1. The junction had 12 bases not matched to a gene; V was cut back by 7 bases and J by 1 base. CDR3 length: 17 amino acids. The germline V gene has CDR1 MNHGY and CDR2 SAAAGT. The CDR3 spells CASTSIRWDRGQETQYF. The CDR3 DNA reads as TGTGCCAGCACCTCTATCCGGTGGGACAGGGGCCAAGAGACCCAGTACTTC.

The chain couples TRBV29-1 to TRBJ2-6, with D perhaps matching TRBD2 (7 bases). This CDR3 spans 15 amino acids. Germline V gene sequence: CDR1 SQVTM, CDR2 ANQGSEA. V was trimmed by 6 bases and J by 2 bases, leaving 14 bases between them. The CDR3 DNA reads as TGCAGCGTGGCCTGGGGGGGCGCTGGGGCCAACGTCCTGACTTTC. Translating gives CSVAWGGAGANVLTF. The full variable domain, completed using reference TRBV29-1 and TRBJ2-6, is SAVISQKPSRDICQRGTSLTIQCQVDSQVTMMFWYRQQPGQSLTLIATANQGSEATYESGFVIDKFPISRPNLTFSTLTVSNMSPEDSSIYLCSVAWGGAGANVLTFGAGSRLTVL.

V and J are TRBV7-2 and TRBJ2-7; D might be TRBD1 (6 bases). CDR3 length equals 13 residues. The V gene lost 4 bases and the J gene lost 6 bases, with 13 bases spanning the gap. Germline V gene data show CDR1 as SGHTA and CDR2 as FQGNSA. In DNA form, the CDR3 reads TGTGCCAGCAGCTCGCAGCAGGGGAGCGAGCAGTACTTC. Its protein product is CASSSQQGSEQYF.

The rearrangement links TRBV18 to TRBJ2-2; D remains unclear. CDR3 length equals 14 residues. The V gene lost 3 bases and the J gene lost 5 bases, with 10 bases spanning the gap. From germline, CDR1 is KGHSH and CDR2 LQKENI. The CDR3 is CASSPFTETGELFF. CDR3 bases: TGTGCCAGCTCACCCTTTACGGAAACCGGGGAGCTGTTTTTT.

V and J are TRBV14 and TRBJ2-1, with TRBD2 matching over 9 bases. V trimming: 5 bases; J trimming: 2 bases; junction bases outside the gene matches: 7. The CDR3 totals 16 residues. CDR1 and CDR2 (germline): SGHDN, FVKESK. The CDR3 region is CASSELAGVAYNEQFF. Written as DNA, the CDR3 is TGTGCCAGCAGCGAATTAGCGGGGGTGGCCTACAATGAGCAGTTCTTC.

J is TRBJ1-1 and V is TRBV10-1, with D uncertain. The CDR3 totals 17 residues. V lost 3 bases to trimming and J lost 1 base, with 18 bases between them. From germline, CDR1 is WNHNN and CDR2 SYGVQD (reference sequence). The DNA of the CDR3 is TGCGCCAGCAGTGATTCAAAGTTCGCCTATCGGAACACTGAAGCTTTCTTT. Residues: CASSDSKFAYRNTEAFF.

This chain links TRBV18 with TRBJ1-1, with 8 bases that match TRBD1. J gave up 6 bases and V 5 bases, and 5 bases lay outside the gene matches. This CDR3 contains 13 residues. Per the germline V gene, CDR1 is KGHSH and CDR2 is LQKENI. The DNA of the CDR3 is TGTGCCAGCTCATCACAGGGGGGCCCTGAAGCTTTCTTT. Amino acid sequence: CASSSQGGPEAFF.

The chain employs TRBV18 and TRBJ2-7; 7 positions agree with TRBD2. The CDR3 consists of 13 residues. CDR1 KGHSH and CDR2 LQKENI come from the germline V gene. V was pared by 0 bases and J by 5 bases, with 1 base of the junction left unmatched. The CDR3: CASSPPGGNEQYF. The CDR3 coding sequence is TGTGCCAGCTCACCACCGGGAGGGAACGAGCAGTACTTC.

This clone was observed a few times. V and J are TRBV25-1 and TRBJ1-1; D call uncertain. The V end was cut by 4 bases, the J end by 4 bases, with 10 bases between. CDR1 and CDR2 from the germline V gene are MGHDK and SYGVNS. The CDR3 loop spans 13 amino acids. In nucleotides, the CDR3 is TGTGCCAGCAGTGCGGGTATTGGCACTGAAGCTTTCTTT. Amino acids: CASSAGIGTEAFF. The variable domain in full, completed from reference TRBV25-1 and TRBJ1-1, reads EADIYQTPRYLVIGTGKKITLECSQTMGHDKMYWYQQDPGMELHLIHYSYGVNSTEKGDLSSESTVSRIRTEHFPLTLESARPSHTSQYLCASSAGIGTEAFFGQGTRLTVV.

The rearrangement joins TRBV18 to TRBJ1-3; D is unresolved. Trimming took 2 bases from V and 4 from J, leaving 12 bases between them. The CDR3 runs to 15 residues. Germline values: CDR1 KGHSH, CDR2 LQKENI. The CDR3 spells CASSPSEGRGNTIYF. The CDR3 bases are TGTGCCAGCTCACCAAGTGAAGGGAGAGGAAACACCATATATTTT.